This is a list of T cell receptor beta chains from one sample in a study of T cell changes during pregnancy in multiple sclerosis. Some clones are missing from TCRdb's copy, which holds only in-frame ones; the method was immunoSEQ multiplex PCR. The sample holds tens of thousands of clones; 85% to 95% are singletons and the top ten take around 0.93%. Specimen: peripheral blood, collected before pregnancy. The receptors originated from a female donor with multiple sclerosis, enrolled in a pregnancy study. Each CDR3 is given with its conserved first and last residue. A D gene is named only where the DNA matches it firmly. Size is stated for part of the rows, as once, few or many counts, or as a class when the clone is expanded.

D	V	J	size	CDR3
TRBD2	TRBV5-1	TRBJ2-1	-	CASSLASGRRNEQFF
TRBD1	TRBV19	TRBJ1-5	-	CASRRQGRPQHF
-	TRBV5-4	TRBJ1-4	-	CASSWGLAEKLFF
-	TRBV27	TRBJ2-2	-	CASSYGSGNAAELFF
-	TRBV12-5	TRBJ2-7	-	CASGLVLGQKDYEQYF
-	TRBV7-3	TRBJ2-6	-	CASSAYRGGGSGANVLTF
-	TRBV4-3	TRBJ2-7	-	CASSQGRGLYEQYF
TRBD2	TRBV6-5	TRBJ2-7	-	CASSRLADSSYEQYF
-	TRBV29-1	TRBJ1-1	few	CSVMAGANTEAFF
-	TRBV7-2	TRBJ2-3	-	CASSLGGLLTDTQYF
TRBD2	TRBV28	TRBJ2-7	-	CASSLFLRVTRSGRASFEQYF
-	TRBV27	TRBJ2-1	once	CASSFRGRLGGDGSYNEQFF
TRBD1	TRBV30	TRBJ2-7	-	CAWSLGMGQRYEQYF
TRBD1	TRBV5-1	TRBJ2-2	-	CASSGGQTNTGELFF
-	TRBV11-2	TRBJ1-2	few	CASSKQGSSGYTF
-	TRBV15	TRBJ1-1	-	CATSRAVNTEAFF
-	TRBV2	TRBJ2-7	-	CASKPAGQSVGEQYF
TRBD1	TRBV29-1	TRBJ1-2	few	CSVEYRGLGGYTF
-	TRBV9	TRBJ1-1	-	CASSPDSRRNTEAFF
-	TRBV5-1	TRBJ1-2	-	CASSLRDYGYTF
TRBD2	TRBV19	TRBJ2-1	-	CASSAYSRGGSLNEQFF
-	TRBV10-3	TRBJ1-1	-	CAISGRTDTEAFF
TRBD1	TRBV19	TRBJ2-7	-	CASSITGTGGNEQYF
TRBD2	TRBV12-5	TRBJ2-2	-	CASGRPSGGPTGELFF
-	TRBV7-9	TRBJ1-2	-	CASSLVSRSYGYTF